This is a list of T cell receptor beta chains from one sample in a study of blood T cell repertoires in COVID-19. TCRdb keeps only in-frame clones here, not all; method: immunoSEQ multiplex PCR. Counted here are some 200,000 clones, 88% occurring once; the ten biggest clones make up 5.5% to 7%. The sequenced sample consisted of peripheral blood. The receptors come from a man between 40 and 49 years old with active or convalescent COVID-19. Both conserved end residues are part of each CDR3. The order of the fields is clone size, J gene, D gene, V gene, CDR3 DNA, CDR3 protein. The D gene is left open where the match is weak. Size is stated for part of the rows, as once, few or many counts, or as a class when the clone is expanded.

size: NA
J: TRBJ1-1
D: NA
V: TRBV19
DNA: TGTGCCAGTAGTACGACAGGGAACACTGAAGCTTTCTTT
CDR3: CASSTTGNTEAFF

size: NA
J: TRBJ1-1
D: NA
V: TRBV2
DNA: TGTGCCAGCAGAGAGTATCCCCGAGGAGGAACTGAAGCTTTCTTT
CDR3: CASREYPRGGTEAFF

size: NA
J: TRBJ2-6
D: TRBD2
V: TRBV19
DNA: TGTGCCAGTAGTATCGGAGCGGGACGCGCTGGGGCCAACGTCCTGACTTTC
CDR3: CASSIGAGRAGANVLTF

size: few
J: TRBJ1-3
D: TRBD1
V: TRBV29-1
DNA: TGCAGCGTTGAAGGCGTGGCAGGGGGCCCGGGTTTCACCATATATTTT
CDR3: CSVEGVAGGPGFTIYF

size: NA
J: TRBJ2-5
D: NA
V: TRBV9
DNA: TGTGCCAGCAGCGTATCGGGGTATCAAGAGACCCAGTACTTC
CDR3: CASSVSGYQETQYF

size: NA
J: TRBJ2-7
D: TRBD2
V: TRBV3-1/TRBV3-2
DNA: TGTGCCAGCGGAGGACTAGCGGGTAACGAGCAGTACTTC
CDR3: CASGGLAGNEQYF

size: NA
J: TRBJ2-7
D: TRBD1
V: TRBV29-1
DNA: TGCAGCGTTGAAAAGGGACAGGGTTCCTACGAGCAGTACTTC
CDR3: CSVEKGQGSYEQYF

size: NA
J: TRBJ2-1
D: TRBD2
V: TRBV5-4
DNA: TGTGCCAGCAGTGGAACCTCTAGCGGGAGGGGTTACAATGAGCAGTTCTTC
CDR3: CASSGTSSGRGYNEQFF

size: NA
J: TRBJ2-5
D: NA
V: TRBV29-1
DNA: TGCAGCGTTGATGTTGCGGCAAACCAAGAGACCCAGTACTTC
CDR3: CSVDVAANQETQYF

size: NA
J: TRBJ1-4
D: TRBD1
V: TRBV5-4
DNA: TGTGCCAGCAGCTCGGGACAGGGGAATGAAAAACTGTTTTTT
CDR3: CASSSGQGNEKLFF

size: NA
J: TRBJ2-1
D: TRBD2
V: TRBV2
DNA: TGTGCCAGCAGTGAGACTAGCGGGGGGGCAAATGAGCAGTTCTTC
CDR3: CASSETSGGANEQFF

size: NA
J: TRBJ2-1
D: NA
V: TRBV2
DNA: TGTGCCAGCAGCAGGGGTCCTTCTGCCTACAATGAGCAGTTCTTC
CDR3: CASSRGPSAYNEQFF

size: NA
J: TRBJ1-2
D: TRBD1
V: TRBV6-5
DNA: TGTGCCAGCAGTTACTCTCGACAGGGATTGAACGGCTACACCTTC
CDR3: CASSYSRQGLNGYTF

size: NA
J: TRBJ2-1
D: NA
V: TRBV3-1/TRBV3-2
DNA: TGTGCCAGCAGCCAAGTGAGGGCGGGCCTAACCACACCTTACAATGAGCAGTTCTTC
CDR3: CASSQVRAGLTTPYNEQFF

size: NA
J: TRBJ2-7
D: NA
V: TRBV27
DNA: TGTGCCAGCAGTTTTCGAGAGAGAGCCTACGAGCAGTACTTC
CDR3: CASSFRERAYEQYF

size: NA
J: TRBJ2-7
D: TRBD1
V: TRBV7-9
DNA: TGTGCCAGCAGCTCCAATAGCAACCGACAGGGAACCTACGAGCAGTACTTC
CDR3: CASSSNSNRQGTYEQYF

size: NA
J: TRBJ2-3
D: NA
V: TRBV11-2
DNA: TGTGCCAGCAGCTTATACGCCTACAGCCGTAGCACAGATACGCAGTATTTT
CDR3: CASSLYAYSRSTDTQYF

size: NA
J: TRBJ1-6
D: TRBD1
V: TRBV7-6
DNA: TGTGCCAGCACCATAGGACAGGGGAATTCACCCCTCCACTTT
CDR3: CASTIGQGNSPLHF

size: few
J: TRBJ1-1
D: TRBD1
V: TRBV6-2/TRBV6-3
DNA: TGTGCCAGCAGTTCGGGACAGACACGCTTGTGGAACACTGAAGCTTTCTTT
CDR3: CASSSGQTRLWNTEAFF

size: NA
J: TRBJ2-7
D: TRBD1
V: TRBV6-6
DNA: TGTGCCAGCAGTGATCCGGGACAGGGGAAGGAGCAGTACTTC
CDR3: CASSDPGQGKEQYF

size: NA
J: TRBJ1-1
D: TRBD1
V: TRBV7-2
DNA: TGTGCCAGCAGCTTACTGACAGGGGTTGAAGCTTTCTTT
CDR3: CASSLLTGVEAFF

size: NA
J: TRBJ2-7
D: NA
V: TRBV15
DNA: TGTGCCACCAGCAGAGATCCCCAGACCTACGAGCAGTACTTC
CDR3: CATSRDPQTYEQYF

size: NA
J: TRBJ1-5
D: NA
V: TRBV28
DNA: TGTGCCAGCAGTTTACAGGCGGGTAGCAATCAGCCCCAGCATTTT
CDR3: CASSLQAGSNQPQHF

size: NA
J: TRBJ1-4
D: TRBD1
V: TRBV11-2
DNA: TGTGCCAGCAGCCCTCGACTGGGACAGAATAATGAAAAACTGTTTTTT
CDR3: CASSPRLGQNNEKLFF

size: NA
J: TRBJ1-1
D: NA
V: TRBV6-4
DNA: TGTGCCAGCAGTCTCCGGGAGAACACTGAAGCTTTCTTT
CDR3: CASSLRENTEAFF

size: NA
J: TRBJ2-1
D: NA
V: TRBV7-2
DNA: TGTGCCAGCAGCCCCGGTGCGGGGAGCGATGAGCAGTTCTTC
CDR3: CASSPGAGSDEQFF

size: NA
J: TRBJ2-7
D: NA
V: TRBV27
DNA: TGTGCCAGCAGACTTACCATGGGGGCTACACTTACCTACGAGCAGTACTTC
CDR3: CASRLTMGATLTYEQYF

size: NA
J: TRBJ1-1
D: NA
V: TRBV9
DNA: TGTGCCAGCAGCGTAATAGGGGGTACTGAAGCTTTCTTT
CDR3: CASSVIGGTEAFF

size: NA
J: TRBJ2-7
D: TRBD2
V: TRBV7-2
DNA: TGTGCCAGCAGCGAGGGGACTAGCGGGACTTACGAGCAGTACTTC
CDR3: CASSEGTSGTYEQYF

size: NA
J: TRBJ2-7
D: NA
V: TRBV28
DNA: TGTGCCAGCAGTTTATTTGTGGGCCCCTACGAGCAGTACTTC
CDR3: CASSLFVGPYEQYF

size: NA
J: TRBJ1-1
D: TRBD1
V: TRBV12-3/TRBV12-4
DNA: TGTGCCAGCAGGGAGACAGGGACGGTGAATGCTTTCTTT
CDR3: CASRETGTVNAFF

size: NA
J: TRBJ2-7
D: TRBD2
V: TRBV5-1
DNA: TGCGCCAGCAGCCGAGGGACTAGCGGGAGTAACGAGCAGTACTTC
CDR3: CASSRGTSGSNEQYF

size: NA
J: TRBJ1-3
D: TRBD1
V: TRBV2
DNA: TGTGCCAGCAGTGCGACAGGGTCTGGAAACACCATATATTTT
CDR3: CASSATGSGNTIYF

size: NA
J: TRBJ1-5
D: TRBD1
V: TRBV28
DNA: TGTGCCAGCAGTCGGGACAGCAGCAATCAGCCCCAGCATTTT
CDR3: CASSRDSSNQPQHF

size: NA
J: TRBJ1-5
D: NA
V: TRBV15
DNA: TGTGCCACCAGCAGAGACAGGACTAATCAGCCCCAGCATTTT
CDR3: CATSRDRTNQPQHF

size: NA
J: TRBJ2-7
D: NA
V: TRBV5-4
DNA: TGTGCCAGCAGCTTGGAGCTATCCGAGCAGTACTTC
CDR3: CASSLELSEQYF

size: NA
J: TRBJ1-2
D: TRBD1
V: TRBV4-1
DNA: TGCGCCAGCAGCCAAGCGGGACAGGGGCGGACCTTC
CDR3: CASSQAGQGRTF

size: NA
J: TRBJ2-2
D: TRBD2
V: TRBV28
DNA: TGTGCCAGCAGTTTGGGACTAGCGGACACCGGGGAGCTGTTTTTT
CDR3: CASSLGLADTGELFF

size: NA
J: TRBJ2-3
D: TRBD1
V: TRBV27
DNA: TGTGCCAGCACCCCGATTGGACAGGGGTGGGATACGCAGTATTTT
CDR3: CASTPIGQGWDTQYF